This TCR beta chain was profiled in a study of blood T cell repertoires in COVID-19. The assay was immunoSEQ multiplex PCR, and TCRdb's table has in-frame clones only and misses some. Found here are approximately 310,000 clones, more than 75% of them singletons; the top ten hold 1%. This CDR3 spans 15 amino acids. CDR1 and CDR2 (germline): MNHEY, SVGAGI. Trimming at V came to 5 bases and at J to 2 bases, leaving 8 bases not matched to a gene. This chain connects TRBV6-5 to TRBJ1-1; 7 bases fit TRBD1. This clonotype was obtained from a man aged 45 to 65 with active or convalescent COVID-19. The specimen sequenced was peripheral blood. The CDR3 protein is CASSHRGVANTEAFF. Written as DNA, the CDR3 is TGTGCCAGCAGTCACAGGGGAGTGGCAAACACTGAAGCTTTCTTT.